This T cell receptor (beta chain) emerged from a study of shared clonotypes between healthy human individuals. Study outcomes and limitations: Among the subsets, naive ones generally showed larger estimated richness than memory ones. Non-shared clonotypes were found to have lower generation probabilities than the clonotypes that were shared by all four of the sorted-subset donors. Having only a few donors restricted how much genetic and exposure-history diversity was captured.

A split of CD4+ cells into CD45RA+ naive and CD45RA-negative memory subsets was performed. The assay was immunoSEQ multiplex PCR, and TCRdb's table has in-frame clones only and misses some. The sample holds approximately 940,000 clones; approximately 80% are singletons and the top ten take around 1.5%. Note on this clone: Its antigen is still unknown.

Trimming removed 5 bases from V and 2 bases from J; junction bases left unmatched: 5. CDR1 is WNHNN and CDR2 is SYGVQD in the germline V gene (reference sequence). This CDR3 is built from 15 residues. The source is a young man in good health. The sequencing input was memory CD4+ T cells sorted from blood. Indicated subset: CD45RA-negative fraction. This chain joins TRBV10-1 and TRBJ2-2; 7 bases are shared with TRBD1. The CDR3 sequence is CASSRNRGNTGELFF. The CDR3 nucleotides read TGCGCCAGCAGTAGGAACAGGGGAAACACCGGGGAGCTGTTTTTT.